This TCR beta chain was sequenced for a study of shared clonotypes between healthy human individuals. CDR3 length equals 17 residues. The germline V and J ends were trimmed by 2 bases and 0 bases, with 14 bases remaining between them. Germline V CDR1 and CDR2: KGHSH, LQKENI. This clone came up once. Produced via immunoSEQ multiplex PCR; TCRdb's table is partial and in-frame only. The repertoire has some 490,000 clones, over 70% of them found once; the top ten carry about 13%. The sample was PBMCs. The TCR sequence derives from a woman between 40 and 50 years old in good health. Some clones in this sample may be carry-over from other donors' samples. V gene TRBV18 combines with J gene TRBJ1-3; a possible D gene is TRBD1 (6 bases). The CDR3 DNA follows: TGTGCCAGCTCACCAGTCGGACAGAACTACTCTGGAAACACCATATATTTT. As protein: CASSPVGQNYSGNTIYF. The full variable domain, with the rest looked up from reference TRBV18 and TRBJ1-3, is NAGVMQNPRHLVRRRGQEARLRCSPMKGHSHVYWYRQLPEEGLKFMVYLQKENIIDESGMPKERFSAEFPKEGPSILRIQQVVRGDSAAYFCASSPVGQNYSGNTIYFGEGSWLTVV.